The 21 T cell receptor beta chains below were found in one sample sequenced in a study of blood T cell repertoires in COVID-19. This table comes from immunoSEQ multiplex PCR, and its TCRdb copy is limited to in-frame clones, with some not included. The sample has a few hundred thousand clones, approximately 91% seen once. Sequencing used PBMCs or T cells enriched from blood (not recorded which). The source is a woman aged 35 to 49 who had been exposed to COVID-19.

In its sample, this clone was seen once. The CDR3 sequence: CATSDHGTGSYNEQFF. The CDR3 bases are TGTGCCACCAGTGATCACGGGACAGGGTCATACAATGAGCAGTTCTTC. The chain links TRBV24-1 to TRBJ2-1, with 9 bases lining up with TRBD1. The CDR3 consists of 16 residues. Losses at the gene ends were 3 bases for V and 4 bases for J; bases not matched to a gene: 6. Germline V CDR1 and CDR2: KGHDR, SFDVKD.

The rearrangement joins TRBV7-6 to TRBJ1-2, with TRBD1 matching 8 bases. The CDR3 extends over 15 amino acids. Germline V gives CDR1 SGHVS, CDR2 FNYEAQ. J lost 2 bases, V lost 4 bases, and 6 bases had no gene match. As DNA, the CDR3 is TGTGCCAGCAGCTCGTACAGGGGGTCGAACTATGGCTACACCTTC. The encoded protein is CASSSYRGSNYGYTF.

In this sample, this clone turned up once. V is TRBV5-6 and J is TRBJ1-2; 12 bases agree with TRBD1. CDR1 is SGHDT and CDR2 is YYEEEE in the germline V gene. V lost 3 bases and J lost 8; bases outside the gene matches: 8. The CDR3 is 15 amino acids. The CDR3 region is CASSSPGQGARGYTF. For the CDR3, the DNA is TGTGCCAGCAGCTCTCCGGGACAGGGGGCGCGGGGCTACACCTTC.

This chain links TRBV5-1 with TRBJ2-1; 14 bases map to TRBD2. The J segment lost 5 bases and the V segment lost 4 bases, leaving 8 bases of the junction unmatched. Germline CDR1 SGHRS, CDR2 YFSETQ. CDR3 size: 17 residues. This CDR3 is CASSHGLAGGWDNEQFF. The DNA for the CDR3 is TGCGCCAGCAGCCACGGACTAGCGGGGGGCTGGGACAATGAGCAGTTCTTC.

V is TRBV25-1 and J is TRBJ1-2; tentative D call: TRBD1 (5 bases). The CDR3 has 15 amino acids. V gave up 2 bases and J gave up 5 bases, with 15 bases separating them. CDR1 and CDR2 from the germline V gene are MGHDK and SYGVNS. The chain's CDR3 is CASSEPDSLRYGYTF. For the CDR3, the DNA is TGTGCCAGCAGTGAACCAGACAGCCTTAGGTATGGCTACACCTTC.

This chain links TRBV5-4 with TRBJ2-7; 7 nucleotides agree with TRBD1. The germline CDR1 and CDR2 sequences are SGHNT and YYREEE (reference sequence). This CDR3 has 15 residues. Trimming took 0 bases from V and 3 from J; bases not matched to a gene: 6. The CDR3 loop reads CASSLGGQRNYEQYF. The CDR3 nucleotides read TGTGCCAGCAGCTTGGGGGGACAGCGCAACTACGAGCAGTACTTC.

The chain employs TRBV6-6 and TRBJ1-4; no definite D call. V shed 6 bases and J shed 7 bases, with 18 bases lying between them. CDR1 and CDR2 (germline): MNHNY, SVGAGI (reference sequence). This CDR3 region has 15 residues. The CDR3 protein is CASSARQSSTEKLFF. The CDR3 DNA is TGTGCCAGCAGCGCACGACAATCCTCTACTGAAAAACTGTTTTTT.

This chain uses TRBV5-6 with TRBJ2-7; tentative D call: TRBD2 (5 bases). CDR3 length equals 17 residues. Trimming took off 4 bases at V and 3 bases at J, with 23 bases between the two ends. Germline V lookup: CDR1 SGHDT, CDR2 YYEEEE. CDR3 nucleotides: TGTGCCAGCAGCCTGAAGCCCCTAGGGCGGGTCCGCTACGAGCAGTACTTC. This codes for CASSLKPLGRVRYEQYF. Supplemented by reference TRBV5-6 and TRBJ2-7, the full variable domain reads DAGVTQSPTHLIKTRGQQVTLRCSPKSGHDTVSWYQQALGQGPQFIFQYYEEEERQRGNFPDRFSGHQFPNYSSELNVNALLLGDSALYLCASSLKPLGRVRYEQYFGPGTRLTVT.

The CDR3 DNA reads TGTGCCAGCAGCTTAGAATCTCAGGGTAGCTACAATGAGCAGTTCTTC. Its protein product is CASSLESQGSYNEQFF. This chain joins TRBV11-3 and TRBJ2-1; D may be TRBD1 (5 bases). Germline lookup yields CDR1 SGHNT and CDR2 YENEEA. The ends were cut back, 0 bases at V and 3 bases at J, with 12 bases in the middle. The CDR3 is made up of 16 amino acids.

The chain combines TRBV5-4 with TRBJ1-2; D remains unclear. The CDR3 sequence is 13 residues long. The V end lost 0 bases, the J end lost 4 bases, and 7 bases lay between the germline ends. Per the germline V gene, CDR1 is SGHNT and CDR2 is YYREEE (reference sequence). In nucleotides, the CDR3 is TGTGCCAGCAGCTTGGGAGGGTTCTATGGCTACACCTTC. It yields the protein CASSLGGFYGYTF.

Written as DNA, the CDR3 is TGCGCCAGCAGCACCGGGAGTAGGGCGGGGCCTTATGCGGGCAATGAGCAGTTCTTC. It specifies CASSTGSRAGPYAGNEQFF. This chain links TRBV5-1 with TRBJ2-1; weak D call: TRBD2 (6 bases). The CDR3 is 19 residues long. The V end was cut by 4 bases, the J end by 6 bases, with 29 bases between. From germline, CDR1 is SGHRS and CDR2 YFSETQ.

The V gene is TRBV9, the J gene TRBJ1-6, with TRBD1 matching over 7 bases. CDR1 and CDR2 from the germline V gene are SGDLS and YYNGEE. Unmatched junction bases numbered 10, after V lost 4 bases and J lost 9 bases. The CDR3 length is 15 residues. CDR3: CASSPTGDSRSPLHF. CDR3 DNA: TGTGCCAGCAGCCCTACTGGGGACAGCCGTTCACCCCTCCACTTT.

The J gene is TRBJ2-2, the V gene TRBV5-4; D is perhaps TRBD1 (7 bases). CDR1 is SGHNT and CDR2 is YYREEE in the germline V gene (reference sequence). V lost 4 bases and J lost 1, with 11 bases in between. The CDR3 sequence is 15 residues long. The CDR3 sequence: CASSAGQRNTGELFF. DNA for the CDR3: TGTGCCAGCAGCGCGGGACAGAGGAACACCGGGGAGCTGTTTTTT.

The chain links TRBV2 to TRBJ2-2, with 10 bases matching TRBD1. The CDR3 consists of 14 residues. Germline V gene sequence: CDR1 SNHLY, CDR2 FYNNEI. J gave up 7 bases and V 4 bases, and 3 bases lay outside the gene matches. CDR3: CASSGQGAGGELFF. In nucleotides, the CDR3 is TGTGCCAGCAGTGGACAGGGGGCGGGCGGGGAGCTGTTTTTT.

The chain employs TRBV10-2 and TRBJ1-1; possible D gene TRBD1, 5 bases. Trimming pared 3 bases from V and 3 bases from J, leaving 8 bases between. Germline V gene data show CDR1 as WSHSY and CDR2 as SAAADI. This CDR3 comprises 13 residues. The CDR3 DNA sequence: TGCGCCAGCAGTGATTCGGGGGACACTGAAGCTTTCTTT. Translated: CASSDSGDTEAFF.

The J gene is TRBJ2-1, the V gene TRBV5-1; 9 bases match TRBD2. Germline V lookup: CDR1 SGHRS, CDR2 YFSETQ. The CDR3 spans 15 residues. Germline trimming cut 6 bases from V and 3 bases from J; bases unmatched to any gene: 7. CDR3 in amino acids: CASTLAGALYNEQFF. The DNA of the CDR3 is TGCGCCAGCACCTTAGCGGGAGCCCTCTACAATGAGCAGTTCTTC. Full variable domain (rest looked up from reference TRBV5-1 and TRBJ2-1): KAGVTQTPRYLIKTRGQQVTLSCSPISGHRSVSWYQQTPGQGLQFLFEYFSETQRNKGNFPGRFSGRQFSNSRSEMNVSTLELGDSALYLCASTLAGALYNEQFFGPGTRLTVL.

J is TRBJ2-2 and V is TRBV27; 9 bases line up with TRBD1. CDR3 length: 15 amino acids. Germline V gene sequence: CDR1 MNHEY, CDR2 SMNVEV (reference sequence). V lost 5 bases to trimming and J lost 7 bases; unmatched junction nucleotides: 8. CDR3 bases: TGTGCCAGCAGTATACTAACAGGGGGCGTCGGGGAGCTGTTTTTT. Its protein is CASSILTGGVGELFF.

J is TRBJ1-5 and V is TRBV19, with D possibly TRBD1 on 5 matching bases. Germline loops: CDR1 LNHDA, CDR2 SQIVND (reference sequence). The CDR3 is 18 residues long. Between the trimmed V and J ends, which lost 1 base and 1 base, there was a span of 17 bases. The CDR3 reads CASSIGPLAGGSNQPQHF. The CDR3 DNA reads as TGTGCCAGTAGTATAGGGCCCCTCGCGGGGGGAAGCAATCAGCCCCAGCATTTT.

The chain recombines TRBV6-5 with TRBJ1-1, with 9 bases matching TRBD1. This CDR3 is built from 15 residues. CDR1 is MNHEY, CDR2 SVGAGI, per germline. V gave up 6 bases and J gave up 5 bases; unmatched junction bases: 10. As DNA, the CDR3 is TGTGCCAGCAGACAACCCGGGACAGGGAAGACTGAAGCTTTCTTT. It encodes CASRQPGTGKTEAFF.

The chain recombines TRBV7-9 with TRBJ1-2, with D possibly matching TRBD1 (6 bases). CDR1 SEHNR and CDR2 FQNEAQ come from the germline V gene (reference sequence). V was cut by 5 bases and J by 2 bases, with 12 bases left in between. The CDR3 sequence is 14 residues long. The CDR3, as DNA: TGTGCCAGCAGCCGGACAGACTTGAACTATGGCTACACCTTC. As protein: CASSRTDLNYGYTF.

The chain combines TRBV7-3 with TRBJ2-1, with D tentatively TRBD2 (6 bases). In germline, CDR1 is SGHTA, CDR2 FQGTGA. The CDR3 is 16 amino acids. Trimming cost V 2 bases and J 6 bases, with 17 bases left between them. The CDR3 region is CASSLGGGGVRNEQFF. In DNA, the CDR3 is TGTGCCAGCAGCTTAGGCGGCGGCGGGGTACGCAATGAGCAGTTCTTC. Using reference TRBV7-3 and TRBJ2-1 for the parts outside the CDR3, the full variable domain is GAGVSQTPSNKVTEKGKYVELRCDPISGHTALYWYRQSLGQGPEFLIYFQGTGAADDSGLPNDRFFAVRPEGSVSTLKIQRTERGDSAVYLCASSLGGGGVRNEQFFGPGTRLTVL.